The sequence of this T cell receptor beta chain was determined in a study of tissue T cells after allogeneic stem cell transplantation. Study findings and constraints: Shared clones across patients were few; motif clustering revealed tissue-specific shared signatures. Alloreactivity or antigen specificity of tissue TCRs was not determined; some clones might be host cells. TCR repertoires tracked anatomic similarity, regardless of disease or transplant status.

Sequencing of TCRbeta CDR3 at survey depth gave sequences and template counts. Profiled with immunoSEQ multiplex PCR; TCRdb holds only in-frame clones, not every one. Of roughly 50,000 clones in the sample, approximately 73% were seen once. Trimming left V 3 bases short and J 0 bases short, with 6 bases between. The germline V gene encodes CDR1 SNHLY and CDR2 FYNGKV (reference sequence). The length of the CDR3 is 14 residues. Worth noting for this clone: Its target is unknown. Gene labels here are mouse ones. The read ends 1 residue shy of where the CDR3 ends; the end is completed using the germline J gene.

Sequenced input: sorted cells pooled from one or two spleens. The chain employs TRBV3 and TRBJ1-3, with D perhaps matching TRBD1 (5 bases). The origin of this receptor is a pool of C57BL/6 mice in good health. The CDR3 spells CASSLTVSGNTLYF. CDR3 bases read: TGTGCCAGCAGCTTGACAGTTTCTGGAAATACGCTCTAT. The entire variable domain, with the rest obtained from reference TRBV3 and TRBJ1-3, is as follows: GPKVLQIPSHQIIDMGQMVTLNCDPVSNHLYFYWYKQILGQQMEFLVNFYNGKVMEKSKLFKDQFSVERPDGSYFTLKIQPTALEDSAVYFCASSLTVSGNTLYFGEGSRLIVV.